The clone carrying this T cell receptor beta chain was picked up many times. With 4 bases removed from V and 4 bases from J, the gap between germline ends came to 8 bases. The CDR3 is 14 amino acids. Patients aged 18 to 65 had newly diagnosed hyperthyroidism of under 2 months' duration. Each diagnosis was grounded in clinical symptoms, serum thyroxine and TRAb, thyroid ultrasound, and orbital computed tomography. Regions amplified from RNA transcripts were the TCR beta CDR3 regions. RT-PCR in the first round (using the HTBI primer set) targeted the TCR CDR3. TCRdb reprocessed the multiplex PCR reads via MiXCR and lists one record per CDR3 protein. The data contain about 510,000 distinct CDR3 sequences, approximately 14% of them singletons. This sample was taken from a study of T cells in Graves' hyperthyroidism and ophthalmopathy. Looking at the study overall: Prior to any treatment, at the point of initial diagnosis, peripheral blood was collected.

The TCR was taken from a woman in her forties with Graves' hyperthyroidism. The specimen sequenced was blood. The rearrangement joins TRBV12-3 or TRBV12-4 to TRBJ1-6; no clear D gene. The CDR3 region is CASSSGVYNSPLHF. The CDR3 coding sequence is TGTGCCAGCAGTTCCGGGGTTTATAATTCACCCCTCCACTTT.